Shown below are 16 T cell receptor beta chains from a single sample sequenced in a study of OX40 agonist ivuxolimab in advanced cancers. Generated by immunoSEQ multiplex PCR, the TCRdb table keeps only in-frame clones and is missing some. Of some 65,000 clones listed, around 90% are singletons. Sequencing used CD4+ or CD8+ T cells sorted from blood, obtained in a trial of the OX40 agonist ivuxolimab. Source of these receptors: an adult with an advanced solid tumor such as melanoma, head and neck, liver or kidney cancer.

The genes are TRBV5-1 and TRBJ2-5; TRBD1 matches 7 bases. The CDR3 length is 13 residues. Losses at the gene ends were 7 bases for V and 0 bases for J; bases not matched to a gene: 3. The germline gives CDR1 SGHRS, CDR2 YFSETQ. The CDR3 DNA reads TGCGCCAGCCTTGGGACAGACCAAGAGACCCAGTACTTC. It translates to CASLGTDQETQYF.

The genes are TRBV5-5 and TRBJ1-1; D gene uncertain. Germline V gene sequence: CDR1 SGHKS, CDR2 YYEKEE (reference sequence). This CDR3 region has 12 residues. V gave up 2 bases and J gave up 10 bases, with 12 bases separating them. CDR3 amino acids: CASSFGHPIAFF. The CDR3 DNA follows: TGTGCCAGCAGCTTTGGTCACCCGATAGCTTTCTTT.

CDR3 nucleotides: TGTGCCAGCAGCCAAGGGGGCGCTGGGGAAAAACTGTTTTTT. It translates to CASSQGGAGEKLFF. The gene calls are TRBV13 and TRBJ1-4, with 7 nucleotides matching TRBD1. Germline CDR1 reads PRHDT; CDR2 reads FYEKMQ (reference sequence). There are 14 residues in the CDR3. V trimming: 5 bases; J trimming: 8 bases; junction bases outside the gene matches: 8. The variable domain in full, completed from reference TRBV13 and TRBJ1-4, reads AAGVIQSPRHLIKEKRETATLKCYPIPRHDTVYWYQQGPGQDPQFLISFYEKMQSDKGSIPDRFSAQQFSDYHSELNMSSLELGDSALYFCASSQGGAGEKLFFGSGTQLSVL.

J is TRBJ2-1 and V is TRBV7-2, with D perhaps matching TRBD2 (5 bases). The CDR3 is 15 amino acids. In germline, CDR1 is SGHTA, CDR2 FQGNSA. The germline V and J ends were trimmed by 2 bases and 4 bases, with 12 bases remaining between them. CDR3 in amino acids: CASSLNSRTYNEQFF. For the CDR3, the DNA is TGTGCCAGCAGCTTAAACTCCCGGACTTACAATGAGCAGTTCTTC.

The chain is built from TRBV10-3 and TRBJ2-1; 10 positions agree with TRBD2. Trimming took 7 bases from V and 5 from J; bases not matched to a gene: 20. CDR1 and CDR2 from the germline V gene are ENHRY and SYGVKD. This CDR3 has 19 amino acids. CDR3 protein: CAIKISGGTRWAVNNEQFF. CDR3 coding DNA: TGTGCCATCAAAATTAGCGGGGGGACGCGATGGGCGGTCAACAATGAGCAGTTCTTC.

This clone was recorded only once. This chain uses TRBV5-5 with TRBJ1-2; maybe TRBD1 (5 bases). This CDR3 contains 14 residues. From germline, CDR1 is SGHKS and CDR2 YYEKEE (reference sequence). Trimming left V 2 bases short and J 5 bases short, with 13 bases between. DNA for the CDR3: TGTGCCAGCAGCTTTTCCGATGGGGGGTATGGCTACACCTTC. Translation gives CASSFSDGGYGYTF.

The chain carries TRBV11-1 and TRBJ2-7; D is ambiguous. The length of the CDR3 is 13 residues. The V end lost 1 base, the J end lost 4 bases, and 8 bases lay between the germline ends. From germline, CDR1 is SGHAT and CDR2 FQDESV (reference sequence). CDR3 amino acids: CASSLDLRYEQYF. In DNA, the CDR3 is TGTGCCAGCAGCTTAGACTTGAGGTACGAGCAGTACTTC.

In DNA, the CDR3 is TGTGCCAGCAGCGTAGGGGGGGCGAGCTCCTACAATGAGCAGTTCTTC. It translates to CASSVGGASSYNEQFF. V and J are TRBV9 and TRBJ2-1; D possibly uses TRBD1 or TRBD2 (6 bases each). V was clipped by 0 bases and J by 0 bases, with 10 bases between them. The length of the CDR3 is 16 residues. Germline V lookup: CDR1 SGDLS, CDR2 YYNGEE. Full variable domain (remainder filled in from reference TRBV9 and TRBJ2-1): DSGVTQTPKHLITATGQRVTLRCSPRSGDLSVYWYQQSLDQGLQFLIQYYNGEERAKGNILERFSAQQFPDLHSELNLSSLELGDSALYFCASSVGGASSYNEQFFGPGTRLTVL.

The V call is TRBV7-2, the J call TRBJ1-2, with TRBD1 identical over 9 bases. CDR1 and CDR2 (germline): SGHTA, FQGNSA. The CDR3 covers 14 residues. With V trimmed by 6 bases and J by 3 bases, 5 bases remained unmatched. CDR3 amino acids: CASRSGQGYYGYTF. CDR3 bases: TGTGCCAGCAGGTCCGGACAGGGGTACTATGGCTACACCTTC.

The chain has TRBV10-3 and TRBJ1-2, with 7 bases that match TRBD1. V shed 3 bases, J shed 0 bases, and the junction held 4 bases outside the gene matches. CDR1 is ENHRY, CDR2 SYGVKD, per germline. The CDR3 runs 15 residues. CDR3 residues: CAISDTGQTNYGYTF. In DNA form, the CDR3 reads TGTGCCATCAGTGACACGGGACAGACTAACTATGGCTACACCTTC.

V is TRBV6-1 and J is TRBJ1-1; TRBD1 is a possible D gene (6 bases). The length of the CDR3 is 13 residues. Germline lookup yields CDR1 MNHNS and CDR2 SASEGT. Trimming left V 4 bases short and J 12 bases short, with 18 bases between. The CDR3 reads CASSVAPGQRTFF. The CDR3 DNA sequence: TGTGCCAGCAGTGTAGCCCCCGGACAGAGAACTTTCTTT.

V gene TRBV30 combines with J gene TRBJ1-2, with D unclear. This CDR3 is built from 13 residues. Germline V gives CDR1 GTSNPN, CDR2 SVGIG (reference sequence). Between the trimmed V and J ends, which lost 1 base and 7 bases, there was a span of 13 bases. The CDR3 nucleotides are TGTGCCTGGAGTGGCAGCCCGGCCGGTGGCTACACCTTC. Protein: CAWSGSPAGGYTF.

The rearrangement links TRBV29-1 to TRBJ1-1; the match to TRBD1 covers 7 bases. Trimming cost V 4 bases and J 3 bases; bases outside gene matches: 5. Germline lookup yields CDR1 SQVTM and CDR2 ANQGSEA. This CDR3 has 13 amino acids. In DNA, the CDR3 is TGCAGCGTTGGACAGGGAGGGTACACTGAAGCTTTCTTT. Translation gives CSVGQGGYTEAFF.

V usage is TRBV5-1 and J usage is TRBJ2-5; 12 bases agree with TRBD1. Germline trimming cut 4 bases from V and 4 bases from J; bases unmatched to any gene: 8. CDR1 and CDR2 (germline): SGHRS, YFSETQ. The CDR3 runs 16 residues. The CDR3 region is CASSPQGTGGPETQYF. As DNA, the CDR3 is TGCGCCAGCAGCCCTCAAGGGACAGGGGGCCCAGAGACCCAGTACTTC.

The CDR3 here is CASRKSGKGEQYF. As DNA, the CDR3 is TGTGCCAGTCGAAAGAGCGGTAAAGGCGAGCAGTACTTC. V gene TRBV6-1 combines with J gene TRBJ2-7; a possible D gene is TRBD2 (5 bases). Trimming shortened V by 9 bases and J by 6 bases, and 18 bases separated the two germline ends. Germline V lookup: CDR1 MNHNS, CDR2 SASEGT. This CDR3 is 13 amino acids long.

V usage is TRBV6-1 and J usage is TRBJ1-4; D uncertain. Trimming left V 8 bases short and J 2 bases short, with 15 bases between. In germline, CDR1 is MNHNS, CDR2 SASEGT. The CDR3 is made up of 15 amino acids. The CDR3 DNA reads TGTGCCAGCTCGCCGGACGGAGCCACTAATGAAAAACTGTTTTTT. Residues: CASSPDGATNEKLFF.